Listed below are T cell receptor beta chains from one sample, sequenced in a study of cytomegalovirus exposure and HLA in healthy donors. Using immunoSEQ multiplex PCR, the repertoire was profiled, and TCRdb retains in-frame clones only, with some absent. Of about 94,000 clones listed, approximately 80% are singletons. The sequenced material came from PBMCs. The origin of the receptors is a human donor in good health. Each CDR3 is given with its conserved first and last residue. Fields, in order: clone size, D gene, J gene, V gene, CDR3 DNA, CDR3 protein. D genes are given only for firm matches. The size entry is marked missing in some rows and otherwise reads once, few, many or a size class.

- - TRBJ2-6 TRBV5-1 TGCGCCAGCAGCTTGACCCTTCAGGGGGCCAACGTCCTGACTTTC CASSLTLQGANVLTF
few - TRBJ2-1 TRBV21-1 TGTGCCAGCAGCAGGGGACAGGGGTACTACAATGAGCAGTTCTTC CASSRGQGYYNEQFF
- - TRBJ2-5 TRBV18 TGTGCCAGCTCACCACAACTCCCTGAGACCCAGTACTTC CASSPQLPETQYF
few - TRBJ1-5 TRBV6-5 TGTGCCAGCAGTTCGGGAAATCAGCCCCAGCATTTT CASSSGNQPQHF
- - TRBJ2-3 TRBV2 TGTGCCAGCAGGCCCCGGATCCGGGGGGCTAGCACAGATACGCAGTATTTT CASRPRIRGASTDTQYF
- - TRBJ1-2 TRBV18 TGTGCCAGCTCACCAACGGATCAGGGCCTCTATGGCTACACCTTC CASSPTDQGLYGYTF
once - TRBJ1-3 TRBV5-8 TGTGCCAGCAGCTTGGGACAGCTTACCCTCTCTGGAAACACCATATATTTT CASSLGQLTLSGNTIYF
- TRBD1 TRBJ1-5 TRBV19 TGTGCCAGTAGTATAGGACAGGGTCGGAGCAATCAGCCCCAGCATTTT CASSIGQGRSNQPQHF
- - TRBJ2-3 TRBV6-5 TGTGCCAGCAGTTACTCATTTCCCACGGGCACAGATACGCAGTATTTT CASSYSFPTGTDTQYF
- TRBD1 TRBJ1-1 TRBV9 TGTGCCAGCAGCACAAGACAGGGGCCCTCTGAAGCTTTCTTT CASSTRQGPSEAFF
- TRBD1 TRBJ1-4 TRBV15 TGTGCCACCAGCAGACTACCCTCCTACAGGGGGAGTGCTGAAAAACTGTTTTTT CATSRLPSYRGSAEKLFF
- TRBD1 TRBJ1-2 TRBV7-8 TGTGCCAGCAGCTTAAGTGGGACAGGGAATGGAGGCTACACCTTC CASSLSGTGNGGYTF
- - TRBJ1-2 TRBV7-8 TGTGCCAGCAGCTTAAACAGGGAAGGCTACACCTTC CASSLNREGYTF
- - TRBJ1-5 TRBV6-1 TGTGCCAGCAGTGAACGGGCAGGGGATCAGCCCCAGCATTTT CASSERAGDQPQHF
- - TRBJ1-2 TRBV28 TGTGCCAGCAGCGCGCAGCGGTACTATGGCTACACCTTC CASSAQRYYGYTF
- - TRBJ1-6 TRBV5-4 TGTGCCAGCAGCTTGGCTGGGGGCAGATCACCCCTCCACTTT CASSLAGGRSPLHF
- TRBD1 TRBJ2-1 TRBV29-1 TGCAGCGTCGGCCCGCGTGGACAGGGGATTGACAATGAGCAGTTCTTC CSVGPRGQGIDNEQFF
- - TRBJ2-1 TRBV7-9 TGTGCCAGCAGCAGCCACAAGACTAGACCCTTCAATGAGCAGTTCTTC CASSSHKTRPFNEQFF
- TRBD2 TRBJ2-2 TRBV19 TGTGCCGCACACGGGGGGTTGGCCGGGGAGCTGTTTTTT CAAHGGLAGELFF
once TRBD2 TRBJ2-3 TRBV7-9 TGTGCCAGCAGGTTAGGGGCGGGGGGGCCTGCAGATACGCAGTATTTT CASRLGAGGPADTQYF
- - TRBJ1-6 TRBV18 TGTGCCAGCTCACCGACAAGGAATTCACCCCTCCACTTT CASSPTRNSPLHF
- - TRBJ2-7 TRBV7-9 TGTTCCAGCAGCTTAGGGGCTTCATACGAGCAGTACTTC CSSSLGASYEQYF
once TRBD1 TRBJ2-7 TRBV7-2 TGTGCCAGCAGTTGGGACAGGGGGCGCGAGCAGTACTTC CASSWDRGREQYF
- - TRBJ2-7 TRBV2 TGTGCCAGCAGCGAGACAGCTCCTTACCCTCTCTTC CASSETAPYPLF
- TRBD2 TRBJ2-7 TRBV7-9 TGTGCCAGCAGCTTAGTAACTAGCGGACGCAACGAGCAGTACTTC CASSLVTSGRNEQYF
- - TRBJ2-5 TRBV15 TGTGCCACCAGCCGGGCCCAGGGTTGGGAGACCCAGTACTTC CATSRAQGWETQYF
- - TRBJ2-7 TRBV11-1 TGTGCCAGCAGTCTTCGCCCGAGCTCCTACGAGCAGTACTTC CASSLRPSSYEQYF
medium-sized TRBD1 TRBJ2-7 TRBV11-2 TGTGCCAGCAGCGGGGGACAGGGGGGTTACGAGCAGTACTTC CASSGGQGGYEQYF
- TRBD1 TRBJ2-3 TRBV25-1 TGTGCCAGCAGTGAATTTCCCGGGACAGGGGGTACAGATACGCAGTATTTT CASSEFPGTGGTDTQYF
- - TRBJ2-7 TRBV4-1 TGCGCCAGCAGCCAAGACCAGGGACTCTCCTACGAGCAGTACTTC CASSQDQGLSYEQYF
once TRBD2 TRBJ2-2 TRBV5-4 TGTGCCAGCAGCTTTCCGGGAGGGCCCACCGGGGAGCTGTTTTTT CASSFPGGPTGELFF
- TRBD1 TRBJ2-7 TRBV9 TGTGCCAGCAGCGCAGCCGGGACAGGGGACTACGAGCAGTACTTC CASSAAGTGDYEQYF
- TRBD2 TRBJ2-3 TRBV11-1 TGTGCCAGCAGCTTGCGACCGGGACTAGCGGGGAGGGGCACAGATACGCAGTATTTT CASSLRPGLAGRGTDTQYF
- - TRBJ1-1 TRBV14 TGTGCCAGCAGCCAAGCGGACAGACTAATCACTGAAGCTTTCTTT CASSQADRLITEAFF
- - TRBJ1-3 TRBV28 TGTGCCGCCAAAAGGGGGGGGAGCTCTGGAAACACCATATATTTT CAAKRGGSSGNTIYF
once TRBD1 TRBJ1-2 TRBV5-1 TGCGCCAGCAGCGCCACCGGGACAGTTCTCTATGGCTACACCTTC CASSATGTVLYGYTF
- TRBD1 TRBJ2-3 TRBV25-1 TGTGCCAGCAGTTCTCGACAGGGCGCAGATACGCAGTATTTT CASSSRQGADTQYF
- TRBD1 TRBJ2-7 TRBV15 TGTGCCACCAGCAGGACAGGGGGACCCTACGAGCAGTACTTC CATSRTGGPYEQYF
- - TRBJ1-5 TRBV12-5 TGTGCTAGTGGAAACATCCATTCCAATCAGCCCCAGCATTTT CASGNIHSNQPQHF
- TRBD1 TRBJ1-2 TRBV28 TGTGCCAGCAGTGCGGACAGGGCCTACTATGGCTACACCTTC CASSADRAYYGYTF
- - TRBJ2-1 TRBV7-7 TGTGCTAGCAGCCCCCGACAGGGAGGCAATGAGCAGTTCTTC CASSPRQGGNEQFF
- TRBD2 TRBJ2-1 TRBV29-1 TGCAGCGCCCAACTAGCGGACTACAATGAGCAGTTCTTC CSAQLADYNEQFF
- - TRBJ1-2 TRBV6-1 TGTGCCAGCAGACTGGGGGGGTCTTCCTATGGCTACACCTTC CASRLGGSSYGYTF
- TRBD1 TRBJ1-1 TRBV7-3 TGTGCCAGCAGCTTGGACTTGGACAGGGCGGACACTGAAGCTTTCTTT CASSLDLDRADTEAFF
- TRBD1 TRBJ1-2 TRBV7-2 TGTGCCAGCAGCCCGGGACAGGGAAAGCTCTATGGCTACACCTTC CASSPGQGKLYGYTF
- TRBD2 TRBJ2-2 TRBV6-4 TGTGCCAGCAGTGACTCAAGAGGGACTAGCGGGAGGGTGAACACCGGGGAGCTGTTTTTT CASSDSRGTSGRVNTGELFF